The 12 T cell receptor beta chains below all came from one sample that was sequenced in a study of CD8 T cell repertoires and HIV-1 epitope variants. Clones were sequenced by immunoSEQ multiplex PCR, and TCRdb holds only the in-frame ones, with some missing. This sample yields 95,000 or so clones, of which roughly four fifths are seen a single time; about a quarter belongs to the top ten. The sequenced sample was uncultured baseline CD8+ T cells from peripheral blood mononuclear cells (PBMCs). The receptors come from a male donor with HIV.

This clone was seen only a few times. J is TRBJ2-1 and V is TRBV12-5, with 7 bases fitting TRBD2. J lost 7 bases, V lost 7 bases, and 7 bases had no gene match. The CDR3 is 13 residues long. Germline assignment: CDR1 LGHNT and CDR2 FRNRAP. The CDR3 region has the DNA TGTGCTAGTGTCCCTTCGGGAGGAAATGAGCAGTTCTTC. Its protein product is CASVPSGGNEQFF.

This rearrangement joins TRBV7-3 to TRBJ2-1, with 7 bases matching TRBD1. The trim removed 5 bases at V and 9 bases at J, leaving 13 bases unmatched. CDR1 is SGHTA, CDR2 FQGTGA, per germline. CDR3 length: 15 residues. The CDR3, as DNA: TGTGCCAGCAGCCTCGACAAGACAGGGACGGGTGAGCAGTTCTTC. Residues: CASSLDKTGTGEQFF.

The rearrangement joins TRBV5-6 to TRBJ2-7; TRBD2 aligns across 12 bases. Germline values: CDR1 SGHDT, CDR2 YYEEEE. V shed 5 bases, J shed 0 bases, and the junction held 6 bases outside the gene matches. CDR3 size: 16 residues. CDR3 residues: CASRLGLAGFSYEQYF. The CDR3 nucleotides read TGTGCCAGCAGACTCGGACTAGCGGGATTCTCCTACGAGCAGTACTTC.

The rearrangement links TRBV5-4 to TRBJ1-4; 8 bases fit TRBD1. The CDR3 length is 16 residues. Germline CDR1 SGHNT, CDR2 YYREEE (reference sequence). V dropped 2 bases and J dropped 1; count of bases not matched to a gene: 4. CDR3 amino acids: CASSFGQGVTNEKLFF. As DNA, the CDR3 is TGTGCCAGCAGCTTTGGACAGGGAGTAACTAATGAAAAACTGTTTTTT.

The rearrangement joins TRBV29-1 to TRBJ2-1; 7 nucleotides agree with TRBD1. Germline V gene data show CDR1 as SQVTM and CDR2 as ANQGSEA. This CDR3 region has 16 residues. After removal of 3 bases from V and 5 bases from J, the junction contained 13 bases not matched to a gene. The CDR3 DNA is TGCAGCGTTGATTCTCGCACAGGGGACCTTGACAATGAGCAGTTCTTC. Translation gives CSVDSRTGDLDNEQFF.

Written as DNA, the CDR3 is TGTGCCAGCAGCGCACGACAAAAAAACACCATATATTTT. Protein product: CASSARQKNTIYF. This sequence joins TRBV5-8 and TRBJ1-3; D unresolved. Trimming shortened V by 4 bases and J by 6 bases, and 11 bases separated the two germline ends. The length of the CDR3 is 13 residues. Germline CDR1 SGHTS, CDR2 YDEGEE.

V is TRBV5-1 and J is TRBJ2-4; 7 bases map to TRBD1. The CDR3 is made up of 15 amino acids. Per the germline V gene, CDR1 is SGHRS and CDR2 is YFSETQ. Losses at the gene ends were 5 bases for V and 6 bases for J; bases not matched to a gene: 11. The CDR3 reads CASSPQQGSRNIQYF. The CDR3 nucleotides read TGCGCCAGCAGTCCCCAACAGGGGTCGCGAAACATTCAGTACTTC.

V and J are TRBV6-1 and TRBJ1-2; maybe TRBD1 (6 bases). Germline values: CDR1 MNHNS, CDR2 SASEGT. The V end was cut by 4 bases, the J end by 8 bases, with 14 bases between. The CDR3 runs 13 residues. CDR3 protein: CASSGWGAPGYTF. CDR3 bases: TGTGCCAGCAGTGGCTGGGGGGCGCCGGGCTACACCTTC.

The chain combines TRBV28 with TRBJ2-3; D unclear. The CDR3 contains 13 residues. The germline gives CDR1 MDHEN, CDR2 SYDVKM. Trimming pared 2 bases from V and 2 bases from J, leaving 5 bases between. The CDR3, as DNA: TGTGCCAGCAGTTTAACAGTCACAGATACGCAGTATTTT. Translated: CASSLTVTDTQYF.

This clone was recorded once. The rearrangement joins TRBV27 to TRBJ1-2; D might be TRBD1 (5 bases). V lost 4 bases, J lost 7 bases, and 10 bases lay in between. CDR1 is MNHEY and CDR2 is SMNVEV in the germline V gene (reference sequence). CDR3 size: 12 residues. CDR3 residues: CASSSSRGGYTF. Here the CDR3 DNA reads TGTGCCAGCAGTTCCTCTAGGGGTGGCTACACCTTC.

V gene TRBV5-1 combines with J gene TRBJ2-5, with D unresolved. CDR1 SGHRS and CDR2 YFSETQ come from the germline V gene. The CDR3 runs to 15 residues. V shed 0 bases and J shed 1 base, with 10 bases lying between them. The CDR3 DNA sequence: TGCGCCAGCAGCTTGGCCTCTGGTCCCCAAGAGACCCAGTACTTC. It specifies CASSLASGPQETQYF.

This rearrangement joins TRBV27 to TRBJ2-7; TRBD1 agrees at 10 bases. The CDR3 has 15 amino acids. V dropped 5 bases and J dropped 6; count of bases not matched to a gene: 10. Germline CDR1 is MNHEY and CDR2 is SMNVEV (reference sequence). The CDR3 DNA follows: TGTGCCAGCAGTAAATGGATGGACAGGGGGTCCGAGCAGTACTTC. Translating gives CASSKWMDRGSEQYF.